The 10 T cell receptor beta chains given below trace back to one sample, sequenced in a study of cytomegalovirus exposure and HLA in healthy donors. Vbeta (60) and Jbeta (13) primers were used in the PCR. The method was immunoSEQ multiplex PCR; TCRdb's version includes in-frame clones alone and lacks a portion of them. Among 150,000 to 180,000 clones listed, approximately 80% were seen once. The sample was PBMCs. These receptors were obtained from a man between 25 and 39 years old in good health and CMV-seropositive.

Note on this clone: The germline gene is not matched at one end of the junction; a read error may be the cause. V is TRBV7-2 and J is TRBJ2-5, with 7 bases fitting TRBD1. The CDR3 is 15 residues long. Germline CDR1 reads SGHTA; CDR2 reads FQGNSA. The DNA of the CDR3 is TGTGCCAGCAGCCCCCAGACAGGGTACCAAGAGGCCCAGTACTTC. Its protein product is CASSPQTGYQEAQYF.

The rearrangement joins TRBV6-5 to TRBJ1-1; 10 bases match TRBD1. The CDR3 runs to 16 residues. V lost 2 bases and J lost 5; bases outside the gene matches: 8. Per germline, CDR1 MNHEY and CDR2 SVGAGI. The DNA for the CDR3 is TGTGCCAGCAGTTACAGGACAGGGGGTCTGGGGACTGAAGCTTTCTTT. Residues: CASSYRTGGLGTEAFF.

This clone has just a few counts. The chain recombines TRBV12-5 with TRBJ2-2, with D possibly TRBD1 on 6 matching bases. Germline V gene lookup returns CDR1 LGHNT and CDR2 FRNRAP. Trimming left V 1 base short and J 7 bases short, with 10 bases between. This CDR3 comprises 14 residues. CDR3 coding DNA: TGTGCTAGTGGTTTGGCCACAGGGAACGGGGAGCTGTTTTTT. Amino acid sequence: CASGLATGNGELFF.

The V gene is TRBV4-2, the J gene TRBJ1-2; 10 nucleotides agree with TRBD1. The germline V gene encodes CDR1 LGHNA and CDR2 YNFKEQ. The V gene end was trimmed by 2 bases and the J gene end by 0 bases; junction bases not matched to a gene: 6. The CDR3 contains 17 residues. Here the CDR3 reads CASSQYPGTGANYGYTF. CDR3 in DNA: TGTGCCAGCAGCCAATATCCAGGGACAGGGGCTAACTATGGCTACACCTTC.

The DNA of the CDR3 is TGTGCCAGCAGCTTAGTTTTAGCGAACACTGAAGCTTTCTTT. Translated, it gives CASSLVLANTEAFF. The rearrangement links TRBV7-2 to TRBJ1-1; D is unclear. The CDR3 has 14 amino acids. From germline, CDR1 is SGHTA and CDR2 FQGNSA. V lost 1 base and J 1 base, leaving 7 bases between the germline ends.

This clone was found once. The genes are TRBV7-2 and TRBJ2-4, with TRBD1 as a possible D gene (6 bases). Trimming pared 5 bases from V and 0 bases from J, leaving 17 bases between. In germline, CDR1 is SGHTA, CDR2 FQGNSA. CDR3 length: 17 residues. CDR3 protein: CASSPSTGLIAKNIQYF. For the CDR3, the DNA is TGTGCCAGCAGCCCGTCGACAGGATTAATAGCCAAAAACATTCAGTACTTC.

The chain has TRBV19 and TRBJ1-5; the D gene is possibly TRBD1 (5 bases). CDR3 length: 14 residues. CDR1 and CDR2 (germline): LNHDA, SQIVND (reference sequence). V shed 3 bases and J shed 3 bases, with 9 bases lying between them. CDR3 nucleotide sequence: TGTGCCAGTAGTATGTCTGGGGCCAATCAGCCCCAGCATTTT. Amino acids: CASSMSGANQPQHF.

V and J are TRBV29-1 and TRBJ2-3; weak D call: TRBD1 (6 bases). This CDR3 has 14 residues. Germline V gives CDR1 SQVTM, CDR2 ANQGSEA. V lost 5 bases, J lost 4 bases, and 16 bases lay in between. Here the CDR3 DNA reads TGCAGCGTTAGGTTGGGGGCATCGGCAGATACGCAGTATTTT. Translating gives CSVRLGASADTQYF.

This chain links TRBV4-2 with TRBJ1-2; D gene unclear. Per germline, CDR1 LGHNA and CDR2 YNFKEQ. CDR3 length: 14 residues. V shed 0 bases and J shed 7 bases, with 12 bases lying between them. The CDR3 bases are TGTGCCAGCAGCCAAGAGGCAGGAGGGTCTGGCTACACCTTC. Encoded protein: CASSQEAGGSGYTF.

There are a few counts of this clone. The genes are TRBV7-8 and TRBJ2-1, with 11 bases identical to TRBD2. V lost 5 bases to trimming and J lost 4 bases; unmatched junction nucleotides: 4. The CDR3 is made up of 15 amino acids. The germline V gene encodes CDR1 SGHVS and CDR2 FQNEAQ. The CDR3, as DNA: TGTGCCAGCAGCGAGACTAGCGGGGTATACAATGAGCAGTTCTTC. Residues: CASSETSGVYNEQFF.